This T cell receptor beta chain originates from a study of response to subunit inactivated influenza vaccine. Germline-derived CDR1 and CDR2 are SGHKS and YYEKEE (reference sequence). V was pared by 4 bases and J by 1 base, with 15 bases between. The CDR3 covers 15 residues. This clonotype was detected a few times. Its target is not known. Overall study findings and caveats: Seasonal influenza vaccination, on each occasion, was suggested by the authors to recruit few new T cells.

Via MiXCR, TCRdb re-called the RT-PCR reads, giving one row per CDR3 protein. The sample carries 700,000 to 900,000 distinct CDR3 sequences, roughly 20% recorded once. The chain links TRBV5-5 to TRBJ2-7; TRBD1 might be the D (5 bases). This clonotype was sampled from a man aged 45-65 years who received an inactivated influenza vaccine. Sequenced material: PBMCs from blood, taken roughly 5 days after vaccination. This CDR3 is CASSPPGPSSYEQYF. In DNA, the CDR3 is TGTGCCAGCAGCCCTCCAGGGCCTAGTTCCTACGAGCAGTACTTC. Combining the CDR3 with reference TRBV5-5 and TRBJ2-7 gives the whole variable domain DAGVTQSPTHLIKTRGQQVTLRCSPISGHKSVSWYQQVLGQGPQFIFQYYEKEERGRGNFPDRFSARQFPNYSSELNVNALLLGDSALYLCASSPPGPSSYEQYFGPGTRLTVT.